The 12 T cell receptor beta chains given below trace back to one sample, sequenced in a study of OX40 agonist ivuxolimab in advanced cancers. Profiling relied on immunoSEQ multiplex PCR, and the TCRdb table lists in-frame clones only, not all of them. The table has approximately 94,000 clones, more than 85% seen once. The sequencing here drew on CD4+ or CD8+ T cells sorted from blood, taken in a trial of the OX40 agonist ivuxolimab. The source of these receptors is an adult with an advanced solid tumor such as melanoma, head and neck, liver or kidney cancer.

The chain carries TRBV7-2 and TRBJ2-2, with D perhaps matching TRBD2 (6 bases). This CDR3 is 14 amino acids long. V lost 1 base and J lost 7, with 10 bases in between. CDR1 and CDR2 (germline): SGHTA, FQGNSA. In DNA, the CDR3 is TGTGCCAGCAGCTTAGTAGCCGGGGGCGGGGAGCTGTTTTTT. Translation: CASSLVAGGGELFF.

The V gene is TRBV6-4, the J gene TRBJ1-2; D might be TRBD1 (6 bases). Germline lookup yields CDR1 MRHNA and CDR2 SNTAGT. Trimming left V 5 bases short and J 6 bases short, with 13 bases between. The CDR3 totals 13 residues. CDR3 nucleotides: TGTGCCAGCAGTCGGACAGCATATAATGGCTACACCTTC. It yields the protein CASSRTAYNGYTF.

This chain connects TRBV18 to TRBJ1-4, with 7 bases identical to TRBD1. V trimming: 6 bases; J trimming: 0 bases; junction bases outside the gene matches: 13. Germline CDR1 KGHSH, CDR2 LQKENI. CDR3 length: 18 residues. The CDR3 sequence: CASSPDRAQTATNEKLFF. The CDR3 DNA follows: TGTGCCAGCTCTCCCGACAGGGCCCAAACTGCAACTAATGAAAAACTGTTTTTT. The full variable domain, its missing parts supplied by reference TRBV18 and TRBJ1-4, is NAGVMQNPRHLVRRRGQEARLRCSPMKGHSHVYWYRQLPEEGLKFMVYLQKENIIDESGMPKERFSAEFPKEGPSILRIQQVVRGDSAAYFCASSPDRAQTATNEKLFFGSGTQLSVL.

This clone was seen only once. The CDR3 is CASSAERVSGNTIYF. The CDR3 nucleotides are TGTGCCAGCAGCGCTGAAAGAGTCTCTGGAAACACCATATATTTT. The chain couples TRBV9 to TRBJ1-3; D gene uncertain. Germline values: CDR1 SGDLS, CDR2 YYNGEE. V lost 3 bases and J 0 bases, leaving 10 bases between the germline ends. This CDR3 comprises 15 residues.

CDR3 amino acids: CASSSSGANTGELFF. For the CDR3, the DNA is TGTGCCAGCAGCAGTAGCGGAGCGAACACCGGGGAGCTGTTTTTT. The rearrangement joins TRBV5-5 to TRBJ2-2, with D maybe TRBD2 (6 bases). Germline CDR1 SGHKS, CDR2 YYEKEE (reference sequence). CDR3 length: 15 residues. V shed 4 bases and J shed 0 bases, with 10 bases lying between them.

Of note for this clone: Other DNA variants within this sample encode the same CDR3. This chain joins TRBV5-1 and TRBJ1-2; D gene ambiguous. This CDR3 contains 13 residues. Trimming shortened V by 0 bases and J by 3 bases, and 6 bases separated the two germline ends. The V gene's germline CDR1 is SGHRS and CDR2 YFSETQ. The CDR3 region is CASSLVADYGYTF. Written as DNA, the CDR3 is TGCGCCAGCAGCTTGGTAGCGGACTATGGCTACACCTTC.

The V and J genes are TRBV28 and TRBJ1-5; 7 positions match TRBD1. The ends lost 9 bases at V and 2 bases at J; junction bases unmatched: 7. CDR1 and CDR2 (germline): MDHEN, SYDVKM. The CDR3 consists of 14 residues. The CDR3 nucleotides read TGTGCCAGTTACAGGGGTGGGGGCAATCAGCCCCAGCATTTT. Protein: CASYRGGGNQPQHF.

About this clone itself: The junction differs from germline at one of its ends, possibly a read error. The CDR3 bases are TGTGCCAGTAGTGGGACTAGCGGGGGGGCCTCAGGGGTCTTC. Translating gives CASSGTSGGASGVF. The chain recombines TRBV19 with TRBJ2-1, with TRBD2 matching 16 bases. There are 14 residues in the CDR3. Germline V lookup: CDR1 LNHDA, CDR2 SQIVND (reference sequence).

The chain carries TRBV6-5 and TRBJ2-7; 9 nucleotides align to TRBD1. The junction had 9 bases not matched to a gene; V was cut back by 9 bases and J by 3 bases. CDR1 is MNHEY, CDR2 SVGAGI, per germline. This CDR3 is built from 14 residues. CDR3 nucleotide sequence: TGTGCCAGTAGGACCGGGACAGGGAACTACGAGCAGTACTTC. This encodes CASRTGTGNYEQYF.

The chain couples TRBV5-1 to TRBJ2-3, with 10 bases fitting TRBD2. This CDR3 region has 15 residues. Per germline, CDR1 SGHRS and CDR2 YFSETQ. With 7 bases clipped from V and 2 bases from J, the junction kept 7 bases outside the gene matches. CDR3 sequence: CASGALAGDTDTQYF. The CDR3 DNA is TGCGCCAGCGGAGCGCTAGCGGGGGACACAGATACGCAGTATTTT. Complete variable domain (other parts from reference TRBV5-1 and TRBJ2-3): KAGVTQTPRYLIKTRGQQVTLSCSPISGHRSVSWYQQTPGQGLQFLFEYFSETQRNKGNFPGRFSGRQFSNSRSEMNVSTLELGDSALYLCASGALAGDTDTQYFGPGTRLTVL.

The chain links TRBV28 to TRBJ2-1; the D gene is possibly TRBD2 (6 bases). Germline V gives CDR1 MDHEN, CDR2 SYDVKM. The ends were cut back, 7 bases at V and 4 bases at J, with 8 bases in the middle. CDR3 size: 12 residues. The CDR3: CASNGGYNEQFF. CDR3 bases: TGTGCCAGCAACGGAGGGTACAATGAGCAGTTCTTC.

The chain couples TRBV5-1 to TRBJ2-2, with TRBD2 matching 14 bases. The CDR3 sequence is 18 residues long. Germline V CDR1 and CDR2: SGHRS, YFSETQ. The V gene end was trimmed by 0 bases and the J gene end by 7 bases; junction bases not matched to a gene: 8. The CDR3 sequence: CASSLASKTSGRVGELFF. The CDR3 nucleotides are TGCGCCAGCAGCTTGGCCTCGAAGACTAGCGGGAGGGTCGGGGAGCTGTTTTTT.